This T cell receptor (beta chain) was sequenced during a study of T cell changes during pregnancy in multiple sclerosis. The CDR3 sequence is 12 residues long. Germline CDR1 and CDR2: SQVTM and ANQGSEA. V was shortened by 7 bases and J by 2 bases, with 11 bases between the two germline ends. This clone was seen just once. Generated by immunoSEQ multiplex PCR, the TCRdb table keeps only in-frame clones and is missing some. This repertoire shows around 48,000 clones, 80% to 95% found once; its top ten account for 0.65% to 0.7%. This sequence was found in a female donor with multiple sclerosis, enrolled in a pregnancy study. The sequencing used CD4+ T cells from peripheral blood mononuclear cells, collected in the third trimester of pregnancy. V and J are TRBV29-1 and TRBJ1-1, with unresolved D. The CDR3 here is CSAGSGNTEAFF. Written as DNA, the CDR3 is TGCAGCGCTGGTTCAGGAAACACTGAAGCTTTCTTT.